Here is one TCR beta chain with its context. The sample belongs to a study of cytomegalovirus exposure and HLA in healthy donors. PCR primers comprised 60 Vbeta and 13 Jbeta primers. Method: immunoSEQ multiplex PCR; TCRdb's copy keeps in-frame clones and lacks some. Among some 110,000 clones listed, 75% to 85% were seen once. This CDR3 is built from 19 residues. The J segment lost 2 bases and the V segment lost 2 bases, leaving 11 bases of the junction unmatched. Germline V gene data show CDR1 as MNHNS and CDR2 as SASEGT. The clonotype originates from a man aged 18 to 30 in good health and CMV-seronegative. Sequenced: PBMCs. This chain links TRBV6-1 with TRBJ2-4; 11 bases are shared with TRBD2. In nucleotides, the CDR3 is TGTGCCAGCAGTGAAAGCCCACTAGCGGGAGTAGGGACCAAAAACATTCAGTACTTC. It codes for CASSESPLAGVGTKNIQYF.